This T cell receptor (beta chain) was sequenced during a study of blood T cell repertoires in COVID-19. For the study at large: Researchers got acute and convalescent COVID-19 samples from the United States, Italy and Spain. From T cells, B-cell-depleted T cells, or PBMCs came the material, which was cDNA or gDNA.

Patients of the Seattle cohort, enrolled during active infection, were followed longitudinally. This CDR3 spans 14 amino acids. CDR1 is SNHLY and CDR2 is FYNNEI in the germline V gene. V lost 4 bases and J 0 bases, leaving 9 bases between the germline ends. Data came from immunoSEQ multiplex PCR; TCRdb stores just in-frame clones and leaves some out. This table holds under 350,000 clones, roughly 90% found once. The sequenced sample was peripheral blood. The chain has TRBV2 and TRBJ2-5; no clear D gene. This TCR was sampled from a woman under 40 with COVID-19, enrolled during active disease. This CDR3 reads CASSGSRNQETQYF. CDR3 DNA sequence: TGTGCCAGCAGTGGGTCTAGAAACCAAGAGACCCAGTACTTC. Combining the CDR3 with reference TRBV2 and TRBJ2-5 gives the whole variable domain EPEVTQTPSHQVTQMGQEVILRCVPISNHLYFYWYRQILGQKVEFLVSFYNNEISEKSEIFDDQFSVERPDGSNFTLKIRSTKLEDSAMYFCASSGSRNQETQYFGPGTRLLVL.